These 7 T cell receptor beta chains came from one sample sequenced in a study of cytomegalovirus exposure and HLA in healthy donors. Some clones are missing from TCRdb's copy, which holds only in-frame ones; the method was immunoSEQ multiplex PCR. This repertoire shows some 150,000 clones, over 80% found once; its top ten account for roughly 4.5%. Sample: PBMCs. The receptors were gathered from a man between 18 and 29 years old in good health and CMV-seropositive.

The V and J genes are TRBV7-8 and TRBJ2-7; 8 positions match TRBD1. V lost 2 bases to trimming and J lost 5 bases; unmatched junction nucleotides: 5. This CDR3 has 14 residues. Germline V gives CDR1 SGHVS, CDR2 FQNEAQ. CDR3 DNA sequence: TGTGCCAGCAGCTTAACAGGGGGTCAACACGAGCAGTACTTC. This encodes CASSLTGGQHEQYF.

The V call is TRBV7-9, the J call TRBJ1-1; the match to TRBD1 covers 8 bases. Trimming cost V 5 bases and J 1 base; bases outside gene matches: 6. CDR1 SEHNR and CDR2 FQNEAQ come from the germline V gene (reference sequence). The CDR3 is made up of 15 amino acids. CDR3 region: CASSLLTGENTEAFF. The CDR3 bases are TGTGCCAGCAGCCTCCTGACAGGGGAGAACACTGAAGCTTTCTTT.

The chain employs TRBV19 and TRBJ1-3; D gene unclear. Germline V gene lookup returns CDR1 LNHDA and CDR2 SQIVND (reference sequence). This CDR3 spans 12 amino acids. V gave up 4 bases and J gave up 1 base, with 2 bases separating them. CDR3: CASSTSGNTIYF. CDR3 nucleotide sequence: TGTGCCAGTAGTACTTCTGGAAACACCATATATTTT.

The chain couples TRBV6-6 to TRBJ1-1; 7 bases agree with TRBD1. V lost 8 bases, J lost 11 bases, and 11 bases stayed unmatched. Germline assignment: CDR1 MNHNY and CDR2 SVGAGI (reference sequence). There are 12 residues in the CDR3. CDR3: CASLRQGSWAFF. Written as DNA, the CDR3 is TGTGCCAGCCTGAGACAGGGTTCCTGGGCTTTCTTT.

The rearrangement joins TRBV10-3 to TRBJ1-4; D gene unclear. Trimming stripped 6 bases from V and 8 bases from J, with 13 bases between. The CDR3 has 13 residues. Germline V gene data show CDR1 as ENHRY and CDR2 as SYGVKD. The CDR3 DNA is TGTGCCATCAGACAAAGACTGGCAGAAAAACTGTTTTTT. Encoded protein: CAIRQRLAEKLFF.

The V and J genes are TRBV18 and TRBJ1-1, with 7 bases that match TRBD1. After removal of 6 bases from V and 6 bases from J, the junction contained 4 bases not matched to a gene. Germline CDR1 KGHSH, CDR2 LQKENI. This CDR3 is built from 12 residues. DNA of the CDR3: TGTGCCAGCTCCCCCGACAGGGCTGAAGCTTTCTTT. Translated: CASSPDRAEAFF.

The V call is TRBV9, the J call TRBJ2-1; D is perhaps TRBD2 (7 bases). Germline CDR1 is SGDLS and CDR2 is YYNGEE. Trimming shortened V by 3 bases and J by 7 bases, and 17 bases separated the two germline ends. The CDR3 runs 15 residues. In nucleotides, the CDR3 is TGTGCCAGCAGCGCTGGGGGGGGCAAGCAGAATGAGCAGTTCTTC. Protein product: CASSAGGGKQNEQFF. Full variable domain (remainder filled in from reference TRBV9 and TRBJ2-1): DSGVTQTPKHLITATGQRVTLRCSPRSGDLSVYWYQQSLDQGLQFLIQYYNGEERAKGNILERFSAQQFPDLHSELNLSSLELGDSALYFCASSAGGGKQNEQFFGPGTRLTVL.